This record covers a single T cell receptor beta chain. No antigen is known for it. No patient escaped relapse after autologous stem cell transplantation, and brentuximab vedotin exposure varied. Complete response, partial response or progressive disease was each patient's best response. The CDR3 has 15 residues. After removal of 5 bases from V and 6 bases from J, the junction contained 9 bases not matched to a gene. CDR1 is SGHTA and CDR2 is FQGNSA in the germline V gene. This entry comes from a study of PD-1 blockade in classical Hodgkin lymphoma. Overall study context: It was nivolumab at 3 mg/kg, given intravenously every 2 weeks, that patients received. Overall study results and limits: Anyone who began nivolumab under 1 year after ASCT was excluded.

Sequencing was performed with immunoSEQ multiplex PCR; in TCRdb, only in-frame clones are kept and a portion is missing. The table lists over 15,000 clones, around 75% of them singletons. The chain links TRBV7-2 to TRBJ2-1, with 8 bases fitting TRBD1. This sample comprised peripheral blood mononuclear cells (PBMCs), obtained before the second cycle of nivolumab. This receptor was taken from a human donor with classical Hodgkin lymphoma. The CDR3 DNA reads TGTGCCAGCAGCCCCGGACAGGGAAGGGGCAATGAGCAGTTCTTC. Translating gives CASSPGQGRGNEQFF.